The 32 T cell receptor beta chains listed next were all sequenced from one sample in a study of shared clonotypes between healthy human individuals. The protocol was immunoSEQ multiplex PCR, while the TCRdb copy is restricted to in-frame clones and leaves out a portion. This table has around 120,000 clones, 65% to 75% appearing once. Sequenced material: memory CD8+ T cells sorted from blood. As to subset: CD45RO+ cells pooled with CCR7-negative TemRA cells. The receptors derive from a woman aged 30 to 39 in good health.

J is TRBJ2-7 and V is TRBV5-1, with D hard to call. With 4 bases removed from V and 3 bases from J, the gap between germline ends came to 8 bases. Germline V gene lookup returns CDR1 SGHRS and CDR2 YFSETQ. There are 12 residues in the CDR3. In DNA, the CDR3 is TGCGCCAGCAGCCTCAATAGCTACGAGCAGTACTTC. Protein product: CASSLNSYEQYF.

The rearrangement links TRBV29-1 to TRBJ2-7; D assignment may be TRBD1 or TRBD2 (5 bases each). V lost 1 base, J lost 4 bases, and 11 bases lay in between. This CDR3 is 13 amino acids long. Germline lookup yields CDR1 SQVTM and CDR2 ANQGSEA. CDR3 in DNA: TGCAGCGTTGAAGTGAGGGCAGGGTACGAGCAGTACTTC. Translated: CSVEVRAGYEQYF.

This chain joins TRBV25-1 and TRBJ1-1, with D perhaps matching TRBD1 (6 bases). This CDR3 region has 11 residues. Trimming removed 8 bases from V and 6 bases from J, with 10 bases in between. Germline V gene sequence: CDR1 MGHDK, CDR2 SYGVNS. The CDR3 protein is CASGTGSEAFF. The CDR3 DNA is TGTGCCAGCGGCACAGGGTCTGAAGCTTTCTTT.

V and J are TRBV28 and TRBJ1-4; D perhaps matches TRBD1 (5 bases). CDR1 is MDHEN, CDR2 SYDVKM, per germline. This CDR3 spans 16 amino acids. Deletions cut 5 bases from V and 5 bases from J, with 18 bases between. Here the CDR3 reads CASSPTAKPGNEKLFF. The CDR3 DNA sequence: TGTGCCAGCAGTCCGACAGCTAAGCCTGGAAATGAAAAACTGTTTTTT.

This chain uses TRBV7-8 with TRBJ2-3, with 8 bases identical to TRBD1. Germline V gene lookup returns CDR1 SGHVS and CDR2 FQNEAQ. V dropped 2 bases and J dropped 3; count of bases not matched to a gene: 7. CDR3 length: 16 residues. The CDR3 DNA reads as TGTGCCAGCAGCTTAAGTACAGGGGGTAGGACAGATACGCAGTATTTT. Protein: CASSLSTGGRTDTQYF.

The chain is built from TRBV5-4 and TRBJ1-2; D might be TRBD1 (5 bases). Germline CDR1 is SGHNT and CDR2 is YYREEE (reference sequence). The V gene lost 6 bases and the J gene lost 0 bases, with 12 bases spanning the gap. This CDR3 spans 14 amino acids. Here the CDR3 reads CASTLGGANYGYTF. The CDR3 DNA reads TGTGCCAGCACACTGGGGGGAGCTAACTATGGCTACACCTTC.

V and J are TRBV18 and TRBJ2-2; unclear D gene. This CDR3 contains 14 residues. Germline-derived CDR1 and CDR2 are KGHSH and LQKENI. Trimming stripped 9 bases from V and 7 bases from J, with 18 bases between. The CDR3 sequence is CASRRGRPIGELFF. Here the CDR3 DNA reads TGTGCCAGTCGGCGTGGCAGGCCTATCGGGGAGCTGTTTTTT.

CDR3 region: CASSLMVGLNTGELFF. CDR3 sequence (DNA): TGTGCCAGCAGCCTAATGGTGGGCTTAAACACCGGGGAGCTGTTTTTT. The chain links TRBV7-2 to TRBJ2-2; no clear D. The CDR3 consists of 16 residues. The germline V and J ends were trimmed by 5 bases and 2 bases, with 15 bases remaining between them. The germline V gene encodes CDR1 SGHTA and CDR2 FQGNSA. The full variable domain, completed using reference TRBV7-2 and TRBJ2-2, is GAGVSQSPSNKVTEKGKDVELRCDPISGHTALYWYRQSLGQGLEFLIYFQGNSAPDKSGLPSDRFSAERTGGSVSTLTIQRTQQEDSAVYLCASSLMVGLNTGELFFGEGSRLTVL.

This chain connects TRBV29-1 to TRBJ2-7; maybe TRBD1 (5 bases). Germline CDR1 reads SQVTM; CDR2 reads ANQGSEA. This CDR3 spans 15 amino acids. V shed 0 bases and J shed 0 bases, with 12 bases lying between them. The CDR3 loop is CSVEDGAQASYEQYF. CDR3 DNA sequence: TGCAGCGTTGAAGATGGGGCACAGGCCTCCTACGAGCAGTACTTC.

J is TRBJ2-1 and V is TRBV28; 14 nucleotides match TRBD2. V gave up 8 bases and J gave up 4 bases; unmatched junction bases: 13. The CDR3 runs 18 residues. Germline lookup yields CDR1 MDHEN and CDR2 SYDVKM. This chain's CDR3 is CASLSGLAGGPRYNEQFF. The CDR3 DNA reads as TGTGCCAGCCTTTCTGGACTAGCGGGAGGTCCCCGATACAATGAGCAGTTCTTC.

This rearrangement joins TRBV29-1 to TRBJ1-2; TRBD1 agrees at 8 bases. V was pared by 4 bases and J by 2 bases, with 6 bases of the junction left unmatched. The CDR3 sequence is 14 residues long. Germline V gene sequence: CDR1 SQVTM, CDR2 ANQGSEA. The CDR3 here is CSVVPGQANYGYTF. The DNA for the CDR3 is TGCAGCGTTGTTCCGGGACAGGCCAACTATGGCTACACCTTC.

With respect to this clone: This same CDR3 is encoded by further DNA sequences in the sample. For the CDR3, the DNA is TGTGCCAGCAGCCCACAGGGGGCTGGCAATCAGCCCCAGCATTTT. Translated, it gives CASSPQGAGNQPQHF. The V gene is TRBV7-9, the J gene TRBJ1-5; 9 positions match TRBD1. J lost 2 bases, V lost 5 bases, and 4 bases had no gene match. Germline V gene lookup returns CDR1 SEHNR and CDR2 FQNEAQ (reference sequence). The CDR3 length is 15 residues.

J is TRBJ1-1 and V is TRBV5-4; 8 bases align to TRBD1. CDR1 and CDR2 (germline): SGHNT, YYREEE (reference sequence). V trimming: 4 bases; J trimming: 1 base; junction bases outside the gene matches: 6. The CDR3 is 15 amino acids. CDR3 region: CASSPGQGWNTEAFF. The CDR3 nucleotides read TGTGCCAGCAGCCCAGGACAGGGATGGAACACTGAAGCTTTCTTT.

This chain connects TRBV7-6 to TRBJ1-3; the D is unclear. V was cut by 2 bases and J by 0 bases, with 5 bases left in between. Germline V CDR1 and CDR2: SGHVS, FNYEAQ. The CDR3 covers 14 residues. CDR3 loop: CASSLRSSGNTIYF. The DNA of the CDR3 is TGTGCCAGCAGCTTAAGGTCCTCTGGAAACACCATATATTTT.

This clone showed up just a few times. This chain connects TRBV5-1 to TRBJ1-5; D call uncertain. Trimming stripped 0 bases from V and 4 bases from J, with 5 bases between. The CDR3 extends over 13 amino acids. In germline, CDR1 is SGHRS, CDR2 YFSETQ. CDR3 sequence: CASSLVGNQPQHF. CDR3 sequence (DNA): TGCGCCAGCAGCTTGGTTGGGAATCAGCCCCAGCATTTT. Combining the CDR3 with reference TRBV5-1 and TRBJ1-5 gives the whole variable domain KAGVTQTPRYLIKTRGQQVTLSCSPISGHRSVSWYQQTPGQGLQFLFEYFSETQRNKGNFPGRFSGRQFSNSRSEMNVSTLELGDSALYLCASSLVGNQPQHFGDGTRLSIL.

The rearrangement links TRBV11-2 to TRBJ1-5, with 8 bases fitting TRBD1. V shed 1 base, J shed 6 bases, and the junction held 11 bases outside the gene matches. CDR1 SGHAT and CDR2 FQNNGV come from the germline V gene. The CDR3 totals 17 residues. As DNA, the CDR3 is TGTGCCAGCAGCTTAGTGAGCCGGCAGGGGGCGGGTCAGCCCCAGCATTTT. As protein: CASSLVSRQGAGQPQHF.

The chain uses TRBV19 and TRBJ2-1, with D hard to call. V gave up 6 bases and J gave up 1 base, with 7 bases separating them. This CDR3 is built from 13 residues. The germline gives CDR1 LNHDA, CDR2 SQIVND (reference sequence). CDR3 DNA sequence: TGTGCCAGTAGAGGTTGGTCCTACAATGAGCAGTTCTTC. Its protein product is CASRGWSYNEQFF.

The chain uses TRBV4-1 and TRBJ2-1; TRBD2 aligns across 11 bases. The germline CDR1 and CDR2 sequences are MGHRA and YSYEKL. V was clipped by 4 bases and J by 9 bases; unmatched bases: 17. The CDR3 is 18 residues long. The CDR3 nucleotides read TGCGCCAGCAGCCGAGGACTAGCGGGTAGTCCTTTTATAGGTGAGCAGTTCTTC. Translated, it gives CASSRGLAGSPFIGEQFF.

The chain employs TRBV6-5 and TRBJ2-1; no definite D call. Per the germline V gene, CDR1 is MNHEY and CDR2 is SVGAGI. This CDR3 comprises 10 residues. V dropped 6 bases and J dropped 12 bases, with 9 bases sitting between them. CDR3 in amino acids: CASSHSSQFF. CDR3 sequence (DNA): TGTGCCAGCAGCCACAGTTCGCAGTTCTTC.

This clone was counted between two and nine times. The chain recombines TRBV4-1 with TRBJ1-2, with TRBD1 identical over 8 bases. The V and J ends lost 2 bases and 6 bases, in that order; junction bases with no gene match: 8. The CDR3 consists of 15 residues. Germline values: CDR1 MGHRA, CDR2 YSYEKL. The CDR3 region is CASSQIPGGLNGYTF. CDR3 sequence (DNA): TGCGCCAGCAGCCAAATTCCAGGGGGCTTGAATGGCTACACCTTC.

This clone appeared many times. The chain employs TRBV4-1 and TRBJ1-5, with 8 nucleotides matching TRBD1. The CDR3 runs 16 residues. V lost 3 bases, J lost 0 bases, and 4 bases stayed unmatched. CDR1 is MGHRA, CDR2 YSYEKL, per germline. CDR3: CASSQAGTGSNQPQHF. As DNA, the CDR3 is TGCGCCAGCAGCCAGGCAGGGACAGGTAGCAATCAGCCCCAGCATTTT.

The rearrangement joins TRBV6-1 to TRBJ1-1; D possibly corresponds to TRBD1 (5 bases). The CDR3 contains 15 residues. The germline gives CDR1 MNHNS, CDR2 SASEGT. Between the trimmed V and J ends, which lost 1 base and 4 bases, there was a span of 13 bases. DNA for the CDR3: TGTGCCAGCAGTGAAGAGGGGAACGGGTTCACTGAAGCTTTCTTT. Amino acids: CASSEEGNGFTEAFF.

This rearrangement joins TRBV28 to TRBJ1-1, with TRBD1 identical over 8 bases. Trimming at V came to 5 bases and at J to 0 bases, leaving 8 bases not matched to a gene. From germline, CDR1 is MDHEN and CDR2 SYDVKM. CDR3 length: 16 residues. The DNA for the CDR3 is TGTGCCAGCAGTCAGGGACAGGAAAGTATGAACACTGAAGCTTTCTTT. Residues: CASSQGQESMNTEAFF. The full variable domain, in which reference TRBV28 and TRBJ1-1 provide the parts outside the CDR3, is DVKVTQSSRYLVKRTGEKVFLECVQDMDHENMFWYRQDPGLGLRLIYFSYDVKMKEKGDIPEGYSVSREKKERFSLILESASTNQTSMYLCASSQGQESMNTEAFFGQGTRLTVV.

The chain has TRBV5-6 and TRBJ1-2; TRBD1 might be the D (5 bases). The CDR3 totals 14 residues. Trimming took 0 bases from V and 4 from J, leaving 10 bases between them. CDR1 and CDR2 (germline): SGHDT, YYEEEE. In DNA, the CDR3 is TGTGCCAGCAGCTTGGGGTCGGGACCCTATGGCTACACCTTC. Translation gives CASSLGSGPYGYTF.

The chain combines TRBV28 with TRBJ2-3; the D gene is possibly TRBD2 (5 bases). Trimming took 9 bases from V and 1 from J, leaving 14 bases between them. The CDR3 loop spans 14 amino acids. Germline V gives CDR1 MDHEN, CDR2 SYDVKM. The CDR3: CASLGEGGTDTQYF. The CDR3 nucleotides read TGTGCCAGTTTAGGCGAGGGCGGCACAGATACGCAGTATTTT.

This clone was picked up one time. The chain employs TRBV5-1 and TRBJ2-3, with a possible D match to TRBD2 (6 bases). With 4 bases removed from V and 5 bases from J, the gap between germline ends came to 8 bases. Germline V CDR1 and CDR2: SGHRS, YFSETQ. The length of the CDR3 is 12 residues. The CDR3 sequence is CASSEGLDTQYF. In DNA, the CDR3 is TGCGCCAGCAGCGAGGGACTAGATACGCAGTATTTT.

The chain is built from TRBV7-8 and TRBJ2-1, with 8 bases lining up with TRBD2. This CDR3 is built from 14 residues. Losses at the gene ends were 5 bases for V and 6 bases for J; bases not matched to a gene: 6. The germline V gene has CDR1 SGHVS and CDR2 FQNEAQ. The CDR3 is CASSPRLAINEQFF. The CDR3 DNA sequence: TGTGCCAGCAGCCCACGACTAGCGATCAATGAGCAGTTCTTC.

The chain has TRBV7-6 and TRBJ2-5; D remains unclear. Germline V gene sequence: CDR1 SGHVS, CDR2 FNYEAQ. The CDR3 sequence is 14 residues long. The V end lost 2 bases, the J end lost 5 bases, and 12 bases lay between the germline ends. Written as DNA, the CDR3 is TGTGCCAGCAGCTTACACCTCAAACGGGAGACCCAGTACTTC. This codes for CASSLHLKRETQYF.

Many counts were recorded for this clone. The chain is built from TRBV4-2 and TRBJ2-3; TRBD2 matches at 9 bases. The J segment lost 2 bases and the V segment lost 6 bases, leaving 6 bases of the junction unmatched. Germline CDR1 LGHNA, CDR2 YNFKEQ. The CDR3 covers 15 residues. DNA for the CDR3: TGTGCCAGCAGTCCGACTAGCGGTCACACAGATACGCAGTATTTT. This gives the protein CASSPTSGHTDTQYF.

The chain uses TRBV9 and TRBJ2-1; TRBD2 aligns across 8 bases. This CDR3 comprises 13 residues. Germline assignment: CDR1 SGDLS and CDR2 YYNGEE. V trimming: 0 bases; J trimming: 9 bases; junction bases outside the gene matches: 2. DNA for the CDR3: TGTGCCAGCAGCGTAGTTACTAGCGGTGAGCAGTTCTTC. Translation: CASSVVTSGEQFF.

V usage is TRBV18 and J usage is TRBJ1-2; D call uncertain. Per germline, CDR1 KGHSH and CDR2 LQKENI. CDR3 size: 14 residues. V lost 3 bases and J 2 bases, leaving 10 bases between the germline ends. The CDR3: CASSPLRQNYGYTF. CDR3 nucleotide sequence: TGTGCCAGCTCACCGTTGCGTCAGAACTATGGCTACACCTTC.

The chain joins TRBV9 to TRBJ1-2, with no clear D. The ends were cut back, 3 bases at V and 7 bases at J, with 16 bases in the middle. The CDR3 runs to 14 residues. Looked up from germline, CDR1 is SGDLS and CDR2 is YYNGEE. CDR3 residues: CASSGLGSLGGYTF. Here the CDR3 DNA reads TGTGCCAGCAGCGGACTGGGGTCTTTAGGTGGCTACACCTTC.